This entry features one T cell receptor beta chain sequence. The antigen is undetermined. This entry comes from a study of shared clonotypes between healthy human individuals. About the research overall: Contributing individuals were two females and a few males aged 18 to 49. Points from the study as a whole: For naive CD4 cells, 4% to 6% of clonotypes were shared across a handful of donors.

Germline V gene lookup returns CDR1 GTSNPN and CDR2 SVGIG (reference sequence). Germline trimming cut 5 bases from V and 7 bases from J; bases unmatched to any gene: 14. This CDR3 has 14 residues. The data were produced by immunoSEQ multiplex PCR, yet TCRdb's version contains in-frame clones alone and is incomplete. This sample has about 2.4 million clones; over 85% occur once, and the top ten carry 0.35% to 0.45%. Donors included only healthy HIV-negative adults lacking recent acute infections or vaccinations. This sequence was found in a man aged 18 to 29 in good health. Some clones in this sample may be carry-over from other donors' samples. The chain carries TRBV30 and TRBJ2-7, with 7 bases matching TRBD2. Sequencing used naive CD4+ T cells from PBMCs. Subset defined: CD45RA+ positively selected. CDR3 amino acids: CAWGRDGRTREQYF. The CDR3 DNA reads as TGTGCCTGGGGGAGGGACGGACGTACGAGGGAGCAGTACTTC.